These 13 T cell receptor beta chains came from one sample sequenced in a study of identical twins. TCRdb used MiXCR to reprocess the 5' RACE reads, holding one entry per CDR3 protein. Here the sample spans approximately 240,000 distinct CDR3 sequences, more than 12% being singletons. Input material: memory (CD45RO+) T cells sorted from blood. The receptors stem from a young woman in good health.

This clonotype was seen only a few times. V gene TRBV18 combines with J gene TRBJ1-4; D perhaps matches TRBD1 (5 bases). The germline V gene has CDR1 KGHSH and CDR2 LQKENI. V lost 4 bases, J lost 6 bases, and 18 bases lay in between. The CDR3 extends over 16 amino acids. The CDR3 nucleotides read TGTGCCAGCTCACAAAGGATCGGGGCCGTATATGAAAAACTGTTTTTT. It yields the protein CASSQRIGAVYEKLFF.

This clonotype occurred a few times. The rearrangement links TRBV12-3 or TRBV12-4 to TRBJ2-2, with D possibly being TRBD2 (6 bases). This CDR3 spans 14 amino acids. Trimming removed 3 bases from V and 7 bases from J, with 12 bases in between. CDR3 region: CASSFWGVNGELFF. CDR3 in DNA: TGTGCCAGCAGTTTTTGGGGGGTGAACGGGGAGCTGTTTTTT.

This clonotype was found a few times. This chain connects TRBV5-6 to TRBJ2-7, with D hard to call. The CDR3 loop spans 11 amino acids. V lost 2 bases and J lost 6, with 6 bases in between. Germline CDR1 reads SGHDT; CDR2 reads YYEEEE. CDR3: CASSFEREQYF. In DNA, the CDR3 is TGTGCCAGCAGCTTTGAACGCGAGCAGTACTTC.

As for this clonotype: A read error may be the cause here, since a much bigger clone is one base away. The chain combines TRBV7-9 with TRBJ1-1; D not certain. CDR3 length: 16 amino acids. From germline, CDR1 is SEHNR and CDR2 FQNEAQ (reference sequence). Trimming pared 8 bases from V and 4 bases from J, leaving 23 bases between. CDR3 sequence (DNA): TGTGCCAGCGTTCCTCAGTGGAACTCGGGAGGCACTGAAGCTTTCTTT. Encoded protein: CASVPQWNSGGTEAFF.

CDR3 nucleotides: TGTGCCAGCAGCTCCTCTGGGGCCACAGATACGCAGTATTTT. It is translated as CASSSSGATDTQYF. The chain recombines TRBV7-2 with TRBJ2-3, with TRBD1 as a possible D gene (5 bases). Germline assignment: CDR1 SGHTA and CDR2 FQGNSA. Trimming took 4 bases from V and 2 from J, leaving 10 bases between them. The CDR3 sequence is 14 residues long.

This clonotype showed up just a few times. The V and J genes are TRBV6-2 or TRBV6-3 and TRBJ1-2, with 8 bases matching TRBD1. Trimming removed 4 bases from V and 6 bases from J; junction bases left unmatched: 13. Germline lookup yields CDR1 MNHEY and CDR2 SVGEGT. CDR3 length: 16 amino acids. The DNA for the CDR3 is TGTGCCAGCAGTTCCGGACAGGGTGGTCTCACCCATGGCTACACCTTC. Residues: CASSSGQGGLTHGYTF.

At least ten counts were recorded for this clonotype. This sequence joins TRBV20-1 and TRBJ2-7; either TRBD1 or TRBD2 may fit D (5 bases each). The germline CDR1 and CDR2 sequences are DFQATT and SNEGSKA (reference sequence). V lost 3 bases and J lost 1, with 7 bases in between. The length of the CDR3 is 12 residues. Here the CDR3 DNA reads TGCAGTGCTAGTGGGGGATCCTACGAGCAGTACTTC. Encoded protein: CSASGGSYEQYF.

The chain has TRBV9 and TRBJ1-1; 8 bases line up with TRBD1. The ends lost 0 bases at V and 0 bases at J; junction bases unmatched: 7. Per the germline V gene, CDR1 is SGDLS and CDR2 is YYNGEE. The CDR3 extends over 17 amino acids. CDR3: CASSVDAGGFMNTEAFF. The CDR3, as DNA: TGTGCCAGCAGCGTAGATGCAGGGGGCTTCATGAACACTGAAGCTTTCTTT.

This clonotype was counted many times. The chain links TRBV7-8 to TRBJ2-2; a weak D match, TRBD1 (7 bases). The CDR3 contains 16 residues. The V end was cut by 5 bases, the J end by 5 bases, with 18 bases between. The germline V gene has CDR1 SGHVS and CDR2 FQNEAQ. The CDR3 DNA reads as TGTGCCAGCAGCCGAGGTCAGACAGGGAGGACCGGGGAGCTGTTTTTT. Translation gives CASSRGQTGRTGELFF.

The V and J genes are TRBV11-2 and TRBJ2-1; the match to TRBD2 covers 11 bases. Trimming took 5 bases from V and 10 from J; bases not matched to a gene: 10. The germline gives CDR1 SGHAT, CDR2 FQNNGV. This CDR3 region has 15 residues. The CDR3 reads CASSTLAGGPVEQFF. The CDR3 DNA reads TGTGCCAGCAGCACCTTAGCGGGGGGGCCAGTAGAGCAGTTCTTC. The full variable domain, its missing parts supplied by reference TRBV11-2 and TRBJ2-1, is EAGVAQSPRYKIIEKRQSVAFWCNPISGHATLYWYQQILGQGPKLLIQFQNNGVVDDSQLPKDRFSAERLKGVDSTLKIQPAKLEDSAVYLCASSTLAGGPVEQFFGPGTRLTVL.

The chain employs TRBV29-1 and TRBJ1-2, with a weak D call TRBD1 (5 bases). The CDR3 loop spans 12 amino acids. The germline V and J ends were trimmed by 7 bases and 7 bases, with 16 bases remaining between them. Germline V gene data show CDR1 as SQVTM and CDR2 as ANQGSEA. DNA of the CDR3: TGCAGCGCCCCAGGGATTTCTGGTGGCTACACCTTC. Its protein product is CSAPGISGGYTF.

This clonotype appeared many times. The J gene is TRBJ1-3, the V gene TRBV6-1; the D gene is possibly TRBD1 (6 bases). Germline CDR1 reads MNHNS; CDR2 reads SASEGT. V lost 6 bases to trimming and J lost 3 bases, with 12 bases between them. The CDR3 length is 14 residues. The CDR3 sequence: CASRSQGLGNTIYF. CDR3 sequence (DNA): TGTGCCAGCAGGTCCCAGGGGCTTGGAAACACCATATATTTT.

This CDR3 reads CASSSNGYGYTF. The CDR3 nucleotides are TGTGCCAGCAGTTCCAACGGCTATGGCTACACCTTC. The V and J genes are TRBV6-5 and TRBJ1-2; D remains ambiguous. The V gene's germline CDR1 is MNHEY and CDR2 SVGAGI. V was pared by 4 bases and J by 4 bases, with 7 bases between. The CDR3 loop spans 12 amino acids.